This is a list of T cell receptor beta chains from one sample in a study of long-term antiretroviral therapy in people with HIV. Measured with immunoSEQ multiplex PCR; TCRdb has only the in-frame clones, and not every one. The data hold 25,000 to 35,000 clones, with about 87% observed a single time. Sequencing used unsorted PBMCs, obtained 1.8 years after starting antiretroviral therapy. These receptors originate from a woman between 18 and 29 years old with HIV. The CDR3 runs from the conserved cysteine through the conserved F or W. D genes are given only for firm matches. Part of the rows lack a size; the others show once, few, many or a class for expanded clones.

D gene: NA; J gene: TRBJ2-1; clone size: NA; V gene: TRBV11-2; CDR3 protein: CASSSGGLGLPFF; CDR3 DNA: TGTGCCAGCAGCTCAGGGGGGCTAGGCTTGCCGTTCTTC
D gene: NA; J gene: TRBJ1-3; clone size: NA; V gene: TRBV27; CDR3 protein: CASAIPGRNTIYF; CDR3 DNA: TGTGCCAGCGCTATCCCGGGTAGAAACACCATATATTTT
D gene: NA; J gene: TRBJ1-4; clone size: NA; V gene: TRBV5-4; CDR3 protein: CASSPTRLREKLFF; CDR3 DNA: TGTGCCAGCAGCCCTACACGGCTTAGGGAAAAACTGTTTTTT
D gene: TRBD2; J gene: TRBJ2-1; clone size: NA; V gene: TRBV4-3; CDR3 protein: CASSQVLLAGYHYNEQFF; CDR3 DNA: TGCGCCAGCAGCCAAGTTTTACTAGCGGGTTACCACTACAATGAGCAGTTCTTC
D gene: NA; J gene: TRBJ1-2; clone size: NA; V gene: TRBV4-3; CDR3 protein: CASSQERRRSYGYTF; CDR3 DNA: TGCGCCAGCAGCCAAGAGAGGAGGCGAAGCTATGGCTACACCTTC
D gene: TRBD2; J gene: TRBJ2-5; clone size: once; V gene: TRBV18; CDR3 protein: CASSPQTSGRQETQYF; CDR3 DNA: TGTGCCAGCTCACCCCAGACTAGCGGGAGACAAGAGACCCAGTACTTC
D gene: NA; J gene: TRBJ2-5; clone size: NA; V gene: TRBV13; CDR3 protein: CASSEGGGETQYF; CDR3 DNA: TGTGCCAGCAGCGAAGGGGGGGGAGAGACCCAGTACTTC
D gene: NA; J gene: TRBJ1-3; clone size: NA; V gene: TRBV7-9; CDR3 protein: CASSSRATSGNTIYF; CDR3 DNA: TGTGCCAGCAGCTCCAGAGCGACCTCTGGAAACACCATATATTTT
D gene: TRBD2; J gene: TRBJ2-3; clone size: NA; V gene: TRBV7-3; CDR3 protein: CASSLWPLAGHSTDTQYF; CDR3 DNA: TGTGCCAGCAGCTTATGGCCACTAGCGGGTCATAGCACAGATACGCAGTATTTT
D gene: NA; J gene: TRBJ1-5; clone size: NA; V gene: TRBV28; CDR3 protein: CASQEPGQPQHF; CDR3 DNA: TGTGCCAGCCAAGAACCCGGGCAGCCCCAGCATTTT
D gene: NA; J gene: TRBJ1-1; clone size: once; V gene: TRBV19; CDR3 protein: CASSIKVNTEAFF; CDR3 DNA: TGTGCCAGTAGTATCAAGGTCAACACTGAAGCTTTCTTT
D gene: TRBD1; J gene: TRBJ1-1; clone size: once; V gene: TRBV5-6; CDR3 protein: CASSLQGTEAFF; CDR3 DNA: TGTGCCAGCAGCTTACAGGGGACTGAAGCTTTCTTT
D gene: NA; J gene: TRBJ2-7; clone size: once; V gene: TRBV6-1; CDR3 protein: CASSPQRREQYF; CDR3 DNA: TGTGCCAGCAGTCCCCAACGACGCGAGCAGTACTTC
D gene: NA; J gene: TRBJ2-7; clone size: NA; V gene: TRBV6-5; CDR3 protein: CASSPQPIGYEQYF; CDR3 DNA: TGTGCCAGCAGTCCCCAGCCGATTGGATACGAGCAGTACTTC
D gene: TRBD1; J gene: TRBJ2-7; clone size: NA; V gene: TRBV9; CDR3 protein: CASSVDFDGQGAYEQYF; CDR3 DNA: TGTGCCAGCAGCGTAGACTTCGACGGACAGGGAGCCTACGAGCAGTACTTC
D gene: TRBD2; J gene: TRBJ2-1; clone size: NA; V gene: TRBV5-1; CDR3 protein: CASSRTSGSNEQFF; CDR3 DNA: TGCGCCAGCAGCCGGACTAGCGGGAGTAATGAGCAGTTCTTC
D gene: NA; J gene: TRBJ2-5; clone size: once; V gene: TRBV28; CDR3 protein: CASSFGRETQYF; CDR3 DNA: TGTGCCAGCAGTTTCGGCAGAGAGACCCAGTACTTC
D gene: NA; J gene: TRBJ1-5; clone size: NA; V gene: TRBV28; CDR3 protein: CASSKIRWEGQPQHF; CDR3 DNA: TGTGCCAGCAGTAAGATTAGATGGGAGGGTCAGCCCCAGCATTTT
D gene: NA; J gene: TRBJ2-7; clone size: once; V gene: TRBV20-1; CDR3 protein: CSATPPHEQYF; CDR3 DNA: TGCAGTGCTACCCCCCCCCACGAGCAGTACTTC
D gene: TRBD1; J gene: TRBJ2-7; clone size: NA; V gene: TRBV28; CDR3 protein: CASRTGSSHYEQYF; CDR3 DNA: TGTGCCAGCAGGACAGGGTCTAGCCACTACGAGCAGTACTTC
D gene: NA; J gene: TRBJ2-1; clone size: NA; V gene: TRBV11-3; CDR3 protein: CASSTHPGLEQFF; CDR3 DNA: TGTGCCAGCAGCACACATCCGGGACTCGAGCAGTTCTTC
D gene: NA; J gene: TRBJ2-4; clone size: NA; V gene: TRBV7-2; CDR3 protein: CASSLDRTITGHIQYF; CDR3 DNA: TGTGCCAGCAGCTTAGATAGGACTATCACGGGCCACATTCAGTACTTC
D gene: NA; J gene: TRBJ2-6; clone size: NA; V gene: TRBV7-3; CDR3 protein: CASSLTGGSGANVLTF; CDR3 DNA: TGTGCCAGCAGCTTAACGGGGGGCTCTGGGGCCAACGTCCTGACTTTC
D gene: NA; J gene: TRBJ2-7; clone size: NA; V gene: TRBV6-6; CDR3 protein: CASSFRDGNAYEQYF; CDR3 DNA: TGTGCCAGCAGCTTCCGGGACGGGAACGCCTACGAGCAGTACTTC
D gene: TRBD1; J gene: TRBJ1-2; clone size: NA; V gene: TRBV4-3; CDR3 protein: CASSQGGTGLTNYGYTF; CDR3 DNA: TGCGCCAGCAGCCAAGGGGGGACAGGGCTTACTAACTATGGCTACACCTTC
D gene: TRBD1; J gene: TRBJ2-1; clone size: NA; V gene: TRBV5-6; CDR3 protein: CASSLGTGSSYNEQFF; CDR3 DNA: TGTGCCAGCAGCTTGGGGACAGGGAGCTCCTACAATGAGCAGTTCTTC
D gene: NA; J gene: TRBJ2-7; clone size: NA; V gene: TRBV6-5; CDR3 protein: CASTYSDHSSYEQYF; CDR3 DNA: TGTGCCAGCACTTACTCGGACCATAGCTCCTACGAGCAGTACTTC
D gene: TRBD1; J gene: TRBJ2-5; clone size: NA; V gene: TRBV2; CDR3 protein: CASLFDRGDQETQYF; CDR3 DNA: TGTGCCAGCCTATTCGACAGGGGTGACCAAGAGACCCAGTACTTC
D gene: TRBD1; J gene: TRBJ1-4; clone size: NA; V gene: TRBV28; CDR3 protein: CASRDRGSNEKLFF; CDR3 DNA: TGTGCCAGCAGGGACAGGGGATCTAATGAAAAACTGTTTTTT